The 10 T cell receptor beta chains reported below all come from one sample, sequenced in a study of blood T cell repertoires in COVID-19. TCRdb's copy holds only in-frame clones and misses some; the assay was immunoSEQ multiplex PCR. The data contain over 150,000 clones, roughly nine tenths of them singletons. Sequencing input: peripheral blood. The receptors derive from a man in his 70s with active or convalescent COVID-19.

V is TRBV11-2 and J is TRBJ1-3; 7 nucleotides line up with TRBD1. Germline CDR1 reads SGHAT; CDR2 reads FQNNGV. V gave up 5 bases and J gave up 0 bases; unmatched junction bases: 7. The CDR3 contains 16 residues. CDR3 nucleotides: TGTGCCAGCAGCCCAACCGGGACAGCCTCTGGAAACACCATATATTTT. It specifies CASSPTGTASGNTIYF.

This clone was observed a handful of times. The rearrangement joins TRBV18 to TRBJ2-7, with D perhaps matching TRBD1 (5 bases). The V end lost 0 bases, the J end lost 3 bases, and 18 bases lay between the germline ends. The V gene's germline CDR1 is KGHSH and CDR2 LQKENI. This CDR3 contains 17 residues. The CDR3 nucleotides are TGTGCCAGCTCACCACCTATCAGGGATAGTTTTGTCTACGAGCAGTACTTC. This encodes CASSPPIRDSFVYEQYF.

The chain has TRBV6-5 and TRBJ1-2; D not certain. V lost 7 bases and J lost 1, with 13 bases in between. In germline, CDR1 is MNHEY, CDR2 SVGAGI. The CDR3 is 14 amino acids. The CDR3 region is CASKRAGFNYGYTF. The CDR3 DNA follows: TGTGCCAGCAAGAGGGCAGGATTTAACTATGGCTACACCTTC.

The chain combines TRBV19 with TRBJ1-4; TRBD1 is a possible D gene (5 bases). Germline V gene data show CDR1 as LNHDA and CDR2 as SQIVND (reference sequence). The CDR3 spans 14 residues. V lost 5 bases and J 5 bases, leaving 12 bases between the germline ends. The CDR3 loop is CASSPTTENEKLFF. The CDR3 DNA reads as TGTGCCAGTAGTCCGACGACAGAGAATGAAAAACTGTTTTTT.

This rearrangement joins TRBV18 to TRBJ2-7; 7 nucleotides line up with TRBD1. Germline V gene data show CDR1 as KGHSH and CDR2 as LQKENI. Trimming removed 6 bases from V and 3 bases from J; junction bases left unmatched: 8. CDR3 length: 14 amino acids. The CDR3 protein is CASSLRQGSYEQYF. DNA of the CDR3: TGTGCCAGCTCCCTAAGACAGGGAAGCTACGAGCAGTACTTC.

The rearrangement joins TRBV6-5 to TRBJ1-1; TRBD1 matches 7 bases. The CDR3 runs 13 residues. Germline V CDR1 and CDR2: MNHEY, SVGAGI. The ends lost 5 bases at V and 11 bases at J; junction bases unmatched: 11. The CDR3 sequence is CASSHRQGKVAFF. For the CDR3, the DNA is TGTGCCAGCAGTCATCGACAGGGAAAGGTCGCTTTCTTT.

The chain uses TRBV19 and TRBJ1-2; D remains unclear. The CDR3 is 16 residues long. Germline CDR1 and CDR2: LNHDA and SQIVND (reference sequence). V shed 0 bases and J shed 4 bases, with 15 bases lying between them. CDR3 in DNA: TGTGCCAGTAGTATAGATCGGAACAGAGTTGGCTATGGCTACACCTTC. Its translation is CASSIDRNRVGYGYTF.

J is TRBJ2-1 and V is TRBV15; D might be TRBD2 (6 bases). Looked up from germline, CDR1 is LNHNV and CDR2 is YYDKDF (reference sequence). V was pared by 6 bases and J by 3 bases, with 15 bases between. The CDR3 runs to 15 residues. The CDR3 DNA reads TGTGCCACCAGGGGAAGCGGGTCCTTCTACAATGAGCAGTTCTTC. Its protein is CATRGSGSFYNEQFF. Full variable domain (outside the CDR3, taken from reference TRBV15 and TRBJ2-1): DAMVIQNPRYQVTQFGKPVTLSCSQTLNHNVMYWYQQKSSQAPKLLFHYYDKDFNNEADTPDNFQSRRPNTSFCFLDIRSPGLGDTAMYLCATRGSGSFYNEQFFGPGTRLTVL.

The count of this clone is one. The chain has TRBV30 and TRBJ1-1, with D tentatively TRBD1 (5 bases). Germline V lookup: CDR1 GTSNPN, CDR2 SVGIG (reference sequence). V was shortened by 0 bases and J by 6 bases, with 14 bases between the two germline ends. The CDR3 contains 14 residues. Here the CDR3 reads CAWSVRQSGAEAFF. CDR3 nucleotides: TGTGCCTGGAGTGTACGACAGTCTGGCGCTGAAGCTTTCTTT. Drawing the rest from reference TRBV30 and TRBJ1-1, the complete variable domain is SQTIHQWPATLVQPVGSPLSLECTVEGTSNPNLYWYRQAAGRGLQLLFYSVGIGQISSEVPQNLSASRPQDRQFILSSKKLLLSDSGFYLCAWSVRQSGAEAFFGQGTRLTVV.

In DNA, the CDR3 is TGTGCCAGCAGTCTCTGGGAGGGGCAGGAGACCCAGTACTTC. Translating gives CASSLWEGQETQYF. This chain links TRBV6-2 or TRBV6-3 with TRBJ2-5; 7 bases line up with TRBD2. Trimming cost V 5 bases and J 5 bases; bases outside gene matches: 8. Germline V gene data show CDR1 as MNHEY and CDR2 as SVGEGT. The CDR3 extends over 14 amino acids.